This T cell receptor beta chain is drawn from a study of OX40 agonist ivuxolimab in advanced cancers. In the study overall: All patients had ivuxolimab intravenously every 2 weeks at 0.01 to 10 mg/kg.

CDR1 and CDR2 from the germline V gene are MDHEN and SYDVKM. The CDR3 has 15 amino acids. Sequencing used immunoSEQ multiplex PCR; TCRdb keeps in-frame clones, though not all of them. The data contain about 73,000 clones, 88% of them seen just once; the ten biggest clones take up under 0.9%. Remarks on this clone: Sequence at one end of the junction differs from germline and may be a read error.

This chain links TRBV28 with TRBJ2-6, with TRBD2 identical over 7 bases. The clonotype originates from an adult with an advanced solid tumor such as melanoma, head and neck, liver or kidney cancer. The starting material was CD4+ or CD8+ T cells sorted from blood, obtained in a trial of the OX40 agonist ivuxolimab. The CDR3 here is CASSGGGAGANALTF. CDR3 sequence (DNA): TGTGCCAGCAGCGGGGGAGGGGCTGGGGCCAACGCCCTGACTTTC. Full variable domain (rest looked up from reference TRBV28 and TRBJ2-6): DVKVTQSSRYLVKRTGEKVFLECVQDMDHENMFWYRQDPGLGLRLIYFSYDVKMKEKGDIPEGYSVSREKKERFSLILESASTNQTSMYLCASSGGGAGANALTFGAGSRLTVL.